The rows below give T cell receptor beta chains drawn from one sample of a study of breast tumors, draining lymph nodes, adjacent tissues. TCRdb called the multiplex PCR reads again in MiXCR, with one record for every CDR3 protein. This table has about 52,000 distinct CDR3 sequences, around 45% appearing once. The material sequenced was breast tumor tissue. Every receptor here comes from a female donor with breast cancer. Some clones in this sample may be carry-over from other donors' samples. Each CDR3 is given with its conserved first and last residue. The D gene is left open where the match is weak. Where a row states a size, it is once, few, many or the class of an expanded clone; other rows omit it.

size | J | D | V | DNA | CDR3
many | TRBJ2-1 | . | TRBV15 | TGTGCCACCAGCAGAGGGGCAGGAGGTGGTGAGCAGTTCTTC | CATSRGAGGGEQFF
many | TRBJ1-2 | . | TRBV6-2/TRBV6-3 | TGTGCCAGCAGTCCGGCCCCAGGGAACTATGGCTACACCTTC | CASSPAPGNYGYTF
. | TRBJ1-1 | . | TRBV20-1 | TGCAGTGCTAGACCGGGGGCGGTAGACATTGAAGCTTTCTTT | CSARPGAVDIEAFF
. | TRBJ2-4 | TRBD2 | TRBV28 | TGTGCCAGCAGTATCTTAGCGGGAGGGCACAAAAACATTCAGTACTTC | CASSILAGGHKNIQYF
. | TRBJ2-7 | . | TRBV5-4 | TGTGCCAGCAGCCACCGGTGGGTCAACTACGAGCAGTACTTC | CASSHRWVNYEQYF
many | TRBJ2-7 | . | TRBV19 | TGTGCCAGTAGTATTCAAGGCAGCCGGCGGGAGCAGTACTTC | CASSIQGSRREQYF
many | TRBJ1-5 | TRBD1 | TRBV20-1 | TGCAGTGCTAGTCCCTGGGGACAGGGGGCCGACAATCAGCCCCAGCATTTT | CSASPWGQGADNQPQHF
many | TRBJ2-1 | TRBD2 | TRBV7-9 | TGTGCCAGCAGCTTAGTTGGCGGGAGCTTTGCGAATGAGCAGTTCTTC | CASSLVGGSFANEQFF
many | TRBJ2-2 | . | TRBV12-5 | TGTGCTAGTGGCCAGGGGGAGCTGTTTTTT | CASGQGELFF
many | TRBJ1-5 | . | TRBV19 | TGTGCCAGTAGTACCGGACAGCCGTTTAGCAATCAGCCCCAGCATTTT | CASSTGQPFSNQPQHF
. | TRBJ1-3 | . | TRBV9 | TGTGCCAGCAGCGTACCCCGCCGGGACTTTGGAAACACCATATATTTT | CASSVPRRDFGNTIYF
once | TRBJ2-3 | TRBD2 | TRBV6-5 | TGTGCCAGCAGTGTGGCGGGAGGAGGTGATACGCAGTATTTT | CASSVAGGGDTQYF
. | TRBJ2-7 | TRBD2 | TRBV7-2 | TGTGCCAGCAGCTCGCTAACTAGCGGGAGTGAGCAGTACTTC | CASSSLTSGSEQYF
many | TRBJ2-1 | TRBD1 | TRBV9 | TGTGCCAGCAGCGTAGAAGGACAGGGGGGCAATGAGCAGTTCTTC | CASSVEGQGGNEQFF
. | TRBJ2-1 | TRBD2 | TRBV6-2/TRBV6-3 | TGTGCCAGCAGTTCCCCGTTACTAGCGGGGAGGGTGTGGGCTGTGTACAATGAGCAGTTCTTC | CASSSPLLAGRVWAVYNEQFF
. | TRBJ2-3 | TRBD2 | TRBV20-1 | TGCAGTGCTACCCGGCCTAGCGGGTCCCCCACGTTCGCGCAGTATTTT | CSATRPSGSPTFAQYF
. | TRBJ2-7 | . | TRBV7-3 | TGTGCCAGCAGCGCGCCGGGAGAGAGCGAGCAGTACTTC | CASSAPGESEQYF
. | TRBJ2-2 | . | TRBV12-3/TRBV12-4 | TGTGCCAACAGTGATTCCGCGGCCGTGGAGCTGCTTTTT | CANSDSAAVELLF
many | TRBJ1-2 | . | TRBV12-3/TRBV12-4 | TGTGCCAGCAGTTTGGAGGGATTCTATGGCTACACCTTC | CASSLEGFYGYTF
. | TRBJ2-1 | TRBD2 | TRBV20-1 | TGCAGTGCTAGGGATAAACTAGCGGGAGATGAGCAGTTCTTC | CSARDKLAGDEQFF
few | TRBJ2-3 | . | TRBV20-1 | TGCAGTGCTTGGGGTGGGACGGGCACAGATACGCAGTATTTT | CSAWGGTGTDTQYF
. | TRBJ2-1 | . | TRBV19 | TGTGCCAGTAGTATAGCGGGTATCAACAATGAGCAGTTCTTC | CASSIAGINNEQFF
many | TRBJ2-1 | TRBD2 | TRBV7-2 | TGTGCCAGCAGCTCCTGGACTAGCGGGAGGAATGAGCAGTTCTTC | CASSSWTSGRNEQFF
many | TRBJ1-2 | . | TRBV27 | TGTGCCAGCAGTTTAAAGCCGGGCGCCTATGGCTACACCTTC | CASSLKPGAYGYTF
many | TRBJ1-2 | . | TRBV6-1 | TGTGCCAGCAGTGAATCGGGGGCTGAGAGTGGCTACACCTTC | CASSESGAESGYTF
. | TRBJ1-5 | . | TRBV9 | TGTGCCAGCAGCGTAGGACAGTCCAATCAGCCCCAGCATTTT | CASSVGQSNQPQHF
. | TRBJ1-4 | . | TRBV12-3/TRBV12-4 | TGTGCCAGCAGTTTCGGGACGGAAGATGAAAAACTGTTTTTT | CASSFGTEDEKLFF
many | TRBJ1-4 | TRBD1 | TRBV30 | TGTGCCTGGAACAGGGGGACTAATGAAAAACTGTTTTTT | CAWNRGTNEKLFF
many | TRBJ1-3 | . | TRBV20-1 | TGCAGTGCTAGACTAGGTCGAAACTCTGGAAACACCATATATTTT | CSARLGRNSGNTIYF
many | TRBJ1-5 | . | TRBV25-1 | TGTGCCAGCAGTGATGGCCAGGGGCCACGGGGCAATCAGCCCCAGCATTTT | CASSDGQGPRGNQPQHF
. | TRBJ2-1 | . | TRBV24-1 | TGTGCCACCAGTGGTACGGGAGGGGGGACAGATACGCAGTTCTTC | CATSGTGGGTDTQFF
. | TRBJ2-3 | . | TRBV9 | TGTGCCAGCAGCGTAGCGGGAGAGGCTTACAATGAGCAGTATTTT | CASSVAGEAYNEQYF
. | TRBJ1-6 | . | TRBV5-1 | TGCGCCAGCAGCACGGGAGAAGGGAATCCACCCCTCCACTTC | CASSTGEGNPPLHF
many | TRBJ2-2 | . | TRBV28 | TGTGCCAGCAGTACTACAGGGTATCGCTCCGGGGAGCTGTTTTTT | CASSTTGYRSGELFF
many | TRBJ2-1 | TRBD2 | TRBV11-2 | TGTGCCAGCAGCTTATCGCGGGAGAGTGAGAATGAGCAGTTCTTC | CASSLSRESENEQFF
many | TRBJ2-7 | . | TRBV11-2 | TGTGCCAGCAGCCCACCCTCCTACGAGCAGTACTTC | CASSPPSYEQYF
many | TRBJ2-3 | . | TRBV20-1 | TGCAGTGCTAGCCCGTGGGAAGATACGCAGTATTTT | CSASPWEDTQYF
many | TRBJ2-1 | . | TRBV11-2 | TGTGCCAGCAGTCCAGGACTAAAGTACAATGAGCAGTTCTTC | CASSPGLKYNEQFF
many | TRBJ2-7 | . | TRBV18 | TGTGCCAGCTCACTTTCCCTTGGAGCGGACGAGCAGTACTTC | CASSLSLGADEQYF
many | TRBJ1-5 | . | TRBV7-9 | TGTGCCAGCAGCTTGTTGGAGGGCCAGAATCAGCCCCAGCATTTT | CASSLLEGQNQPQHF
. | TRBJ2-3 | . | TRBV10-1 | TGCGCCAGCAGTGAGGCCTTGGGGGGAGGTGTAGATACGCAGTATTTT | CASSEALGGGVDTQYF
medium-sized | TRBJ2-2 | . | TRBV4-1 | TGCGCCAGCAGCCAAGATATAGTGAGTCTAGAGAGGGAGCTGTTTTTT | CASSQDIVSLERELFF
. | TRBJ1-2 | . | TRBV3-1 | TGTGCCAGCAGCCAAGGGTCGAACGCTAACTATGGCTACACCTTC | CASSQGSNANYGYTF
. | TRBJ1-5 | TRBD1 | TRBV29-1 | TGCAGCGTAGGGACAGTAGACGGCGAATCAACCCAGCATTTT | CSVGTVDGESTQHF
many | TRBJ2-3 | . | TRBV7-2 | TGTGCCAGCTCCAGGGGGGGAGGGCCTGGAGATACGCAGTATTTT | CASSRGGGPGDTQYF
many | TRBJ1-2 | TRBD1 | TRBV6-6 | TGTGCCAGCAGATACCAACAGGGGACCTATGGCTACACCTTC | CASRYQQGTYGYTF
. | TRBJ1-5 | . | TRBV19 | TGTGCCAGCAGTTTAAACGAAGATCAGCCCCAGCATTTT | CASSLNEDQPQHF